This T cell receptor beta chain was observed in a study of cytomegalovirus exposure and HLA in healthy donors. Points on this clone: Its cognate antigen is unknown.

60 Vbeta and 13 Jbeta primers were used in PCR. Measured with immunoSEQ multiplex PCR; TCRdb has only the in-frame clones, and not every one. Its listing shows around 130,000 clones. Study-wide findings and caveats: The study designated fewer than 200 TCR beta chains cytomegalovirus-associated.

The CDR3 covers 12 residues. With 3 bases removed from V and 7 bases from J, the gap between germline ends came to 10 bases. Per the germline V gene, CDR1 is SGHRS and CDR2 is YFSETQ. The chain recombines TRBV5-1 with TRBJ1-2; D gene ambiguous. Sequenced input: PBMCs. This receptor was obtained from a woman aged 55-69 years in good health and CMV-seronegative. The DNA for the CDR3 is TGCGCCAGCAGCTATGTCCCGGGTGGCTACACCTTC. Translated: CASSYVPGGYTF.